Below, 16 T cell receptor beta chains from the same sample are listed, as sequenced in a study of blood T cell repertoires in COVID-19 (dated by TCRdb to the early 2020s). Receptor amplification or capture employed the immunoSEQ multiplex PCR assay. In its TCRdb copy, this immuneACCESS table keeps in-frame sequences only and misses some clones. Where compared with another copy, unresolved V genes explain less than half of these, and the others have no known cause. Within this sample are 250,000 or so clones, with 87% of them counted one time only. The ten largest clones take up approximately 1.6% of the sample. What was sequenced was peripheral blood. The receptors come from a woman in her 40s who had recovered from COVID-19.

The chain employs TRBV27 and TRBJ1-1, with a tentative D call TRBD1 (6 bases). The CDR3 spans 15 residues. Germline V gives CDR1 MNHEY, CDR2 SMNVEV (reference sequence). Trimming pared 6 bases from V and 2 bases from J, leaving 16 bases between. The CDR3 coding sequence is TGTGCCAGCAGGGGGGTGCGGGGGCGAAACACTGAAGCTTTCTTT. It yields the protein CASRGVRGRNTEAFF.

This chain uses TRBV19 with TRBJ1-4, with 9 nucleotides matching TRBD1. The trim removed 7 bases at V and 7 bases at J, leaving 7 bases unmatched. The V gene's germline CDR1 is LNHDA and CDR2 SQIVND (reference sequence). The CDR3 loop spans 14 amino acids. The CDR3 spells CASTKDRGGEKLFF. DNA of the CDR3: TGTGCCAGTACAAAGGACAGGGGTGGTGAAAAACTGTTTTTT. Filled out from reference TRBV19 and TRBJ1-4, the complete variable domain reads DGGITQSPKYLFRKEGQNVTLSCEQNLNHDAMYWYRQDPGQGLRLIYYSQIVNDFQKGDIAEGYSVSREKKESFPLTVTSAQKNPTAFYLCASTKDRGGEKLFFGSGTQLSVL.

The chain recombines TRBV18 with TRBJ1-2; TRBD1 matches at 10 bases. The length of the CDR3 is 15 residues. V shed 0 bases, J shed 4 bases, and the junction held 2 bases outside the gene matches. Germline V gives CDR1 KGHSH, CDR2 LQKENI. As DNA, the CDR3 is TGTGCCAGCTCACCACCGGGACAGGGGCCCTATGGCTACACCTTC. It encodes CASSPPGQGPYGYTF.

This clone has just one count. V and J are TRBV4-3 and TRBJ2-7; D is undetermined. The V end lost 0 bases, the J end lost 6 bases, and 15 bases lay between the germline ends. Germline V gene data show CDR1 as LGHNA and CDR2 as YSLEER. The CDR3 sequence is 15 residues long. CDR3 nucleotides: TGCGCCAGCAGCCAAGATGGCGCAGGTTTTGGCGAGCAGTACTTC. It specifies CASSQDGAGFGEQYF.

This rearrangement joins TRBV6-5 to TRBJ2-5; D not certain. The CDR3 loop spans 15 amino acids. Between the trimmed V and J ends, which lost 2 bases and 1 base, there was a span of 11 bases. Germline V CDR1 and CDR2: MNHEY, SVGAGI. Here the CDR3 reads CASSYTSGRQETQYF. CDR3 sequence (DNA): TGTGCCAGCAGTTACACCTCAGGCCGCCAAGAGACCCAGTACTTC.

This chain joins TRBV7-3 and TRBJ2-3, with 7 bases identical to TRBD2. V lost 5 bases to trimming and J lost 1 base; unmatched junction nucleotides: 3. Germline CDR1 SGHTA, CDR2 FQGTGA. CDR3 size: 14 residues. CDR3 DNA sequence: TGTGCCAGCAGCCGACGGGGGGGCACAGATACGCAGTATTTT. Protein product: CASSRRGGTDTQYF.

V is TRBV9 and J is TRBJ2-7; 11 positions match TRBD2. The CDR3 extends over 15 amino acids. After removal of 0 bases from V and 5 bases from J, the junction contained 4 bases not matched to a gene. Germline V CDR1 and CDR2: SGDLS, YYNGEE. CDR3 DNA: TGTGCCAGCAGCGTAGCGACTAGCGGGGACCACGAGCAGTACTTC. Amino acid sequence: CASSVATSGDHEQYF.

The rearrangement links TRBV6-1 to TRBJ1-3; D is undetermined. Trimming took 2 bases from V and 8 from J, leaving 10 bases between them. The CDR3 length is 13 residues. CDR1 and CDR2 from the germline V gene are MNHNS and SASEGT. Here the CDR3 DNA reads TGTGCCAGCAGTGAAATGGACTCCTACACCATATATTTT. The encoded protein is CASSEMDSYTIYF.

This chain joins TRBV4-2 and TRBJ1-2; TRBD1 is a possible D gene (6 bases). The V gene lost 4 bases and the J gene lost 8 bases, with 17 bases spanning the gap. CDR1 and CDR2 from the germline V gene are LGHNA and YNFKEQ. The CDR3 length is 14 residues. Here the CDR3 DNA reads TGTGCCAGCAGCCCATCAACAGGGACAATAGGCTACACCTTC. Translating gives CASSPSTGTIGYTF.

This clone was detected only once. This chain joins TRBV2 and TRBJ2-5; D perhaps matches TRBD1 (6 bases). The CDR3 length is 15 residues. Germline V gene data show CDR1 as SNHLY and CDR2 as FYNNEI. The germline V and J ends were trimmed by 6 bases and 5 bases, with 19 bases remaining between them. The DNA of the CDR3 is TGTGCCAGCAGGCCTCGCGACATGAGGGGGGAGACCCAGTACTTC. This encodes CASRPRDMRGETQYF.

The chain carries TRBV5-5 and TRBJ2-2; D may be TRBD1 (6 bases). Germline CDR1 is SGHKS and CDR2 is YYEKEE (reference sequence). The V end lost 4 bases, the J end lost 6 bases, and 13 bases lay between the germline ends. CDR3 length: 14 residues. This CDR3 reads CASSQTGSAGELFF. The CDR3 DNA reads as TGTGCCAGCAGCCAAACAGGGAGTGCCGGGGAGCTGTTTTTT.

J is TRBJ1-2 and V is TRBV18; 8 positions match TRBD1. V shed 5 bases, J shed 3 bases, and the junction held 2 bases outside the gene matches. The CDR3 sequence is 13 residues long. Germline V gene sequence: CDR1 KGHSH, CDR2 LQKENI. CDR3 amino acids: CASSSDRDYGYTF. The CDR3 DNA reads as TGTGCCAGCTCATCGGACAGGGACTATGGCTACACCTTC.

V gene TRBV5-6 combines with J gene TRBJ1-1; no clear D. Trimming removed 4 bases from V and 5 bases from J, with 9 bases in between. The CDR3 is 12 amino acids. Germline V gene lookup returns CDR1 SGHDT and CDR2 YYEEEE. The CDR3 region has the DNA TGTGCCAGCAGCGGAGGGAGTACTGAAGCTTTCTTT. Its translation: CASSGGSTEAFF.

The chain links TRBV11-2 to TRBJ2-7, with D possibly being TRBD2 (6 bases). Per the germline V gene, CDR1 is SGHAT and CDR2 is FQNNGV. Deletions cut 5 bases from V and 2 bases from J, with 16 bases between. The CDR3 length is 15 residues. Here the CDR3 reads CASSLTGGITYEQYF. In nucleotides, the CDR3 is TGTGCCAGCAGCCTTACCGGAGGGATTACCTACGAGCAGTACTTC.

This clone was observed a single time. The rearrangement uses TRBV6-5 and TRBJ1-1; no reliable D call. CDR1 is MNHEY and CDR2 is SVGAGI in the germline V gene. V gave up 10 bases and J gave up 1 base, with 10 bases separating them. The CDR3 sequence is 12 residues long. This chain's CDR3 is CATRGTNTEAFF. DNA of the CDR3: TGTGCCACGCGAGGCACGAACACTGAAGCTTTCTTT.

CDR3 in amino acids: CASSGRIRGHYGYTF. DNA for the CDR3: TGCGCCAGCAGCGGGCGGATCAGGGGACACTATGGCTACACCTTC. This chain joins TRBV4-1 and TRBJ1-2, with TRBD1 as a possible D gene (6 bases). V lost 5 bases and J 3 bases, leaving 16 bases between the germline ends. The CDR3 has 15 residues. The V gene's germline CDR1 is MGHRA and CDR2 YSYEKL.